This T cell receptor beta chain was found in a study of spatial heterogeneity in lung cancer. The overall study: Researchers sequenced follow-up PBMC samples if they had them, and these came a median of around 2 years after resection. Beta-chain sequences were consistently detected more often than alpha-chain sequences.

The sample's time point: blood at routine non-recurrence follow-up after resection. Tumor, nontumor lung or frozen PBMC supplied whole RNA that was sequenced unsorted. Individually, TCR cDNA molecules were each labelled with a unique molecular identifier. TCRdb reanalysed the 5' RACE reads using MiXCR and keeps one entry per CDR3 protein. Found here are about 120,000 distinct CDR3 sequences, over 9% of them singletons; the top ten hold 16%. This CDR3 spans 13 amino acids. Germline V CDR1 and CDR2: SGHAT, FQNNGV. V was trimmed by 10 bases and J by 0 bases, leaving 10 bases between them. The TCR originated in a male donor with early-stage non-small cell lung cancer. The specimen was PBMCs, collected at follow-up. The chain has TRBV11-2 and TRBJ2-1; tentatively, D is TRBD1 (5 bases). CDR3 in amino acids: CATRQLSYNEQFF. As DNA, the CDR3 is TGTGCCACCCGACAGCTCTCCTACAATGAGCAGTTCTTC.